The present TCR beta chain was sequenced within a study of T cell changes during pregnancy in multiple sclerosis. Profiling relied on immunoSEQ multiplex PCR, and the TCRdb table lists in-frame clones only, not all of them. Among around 81,000 clones listed, roughly 90% were seen once. Germline assignment: CDR1 SGHRS and CDR2 YFSETQ. Trimming removed 8 bases from V and 2 bases from J, with 17 bases in between. The CDR3 loop spans 16 amino acids. Source: peripheral blood, taken after pregnancy. The TCR originated in a female donor in good health, enrolled as a control in a pregnancy study. V usage is TRBV5-1 and J usage is TRBJ2-6; D uncertain. CDR3 amino acids: CARGPYPLPGANVLTF. The CDR3 DNA reads TGCGCCAGGGGCCCATATCCCCTCCCTGGGGCCAACGTCCTGACTTTC.